These T cell receptor beta chains were read from a single sample in a study of cytomegalovirus exposure and HLA in healthy donors. Profiling relied on immunoSEQ multiplex PCR, and the TCRdb table lists in-frame clones only, not all of them. The sample contains over 200,000 clones, more than 60% of which appear only once. Specimen: PBMCs. Receptors were obtained from a young woman in good health and CMV-seronegative. CDR3s include the opening cysteine and the closing phenylalanine or tryptophan. The order of the fields is D gene, J gene, V gene, clone size, CDR3 protein, CDR3 DNA. D genes are given only for firm matches. Some rows have no size entry. The others give once, few or many, or a class for an expanded clone.

TRBD1 | TRBJ1-2 | TRBV6-5 | - | CASSGQGDSYTF | TGTGCCAGCAGCGGACAGGGGGATAGCTACACCTTC
TRBD1 | TRBJ1-1 | TRBV30 | - | CAWWRLQGVGTEAFF | TGTGCCTGGTGGAGGCTCCAGGGGGTCGGCACTGAAGCTTTCTTT
- | TRBJ2-1 | TRBV5-4 | - | CASSPPYDGAYNEQFF | TGTGCCAGCAGCCCCCCTTACGACGGGGCCTACAATGAGCAGTTCTTC
- | TRBJ1-1 | TRBV6-5 | - | CASSSGLRDTEAFF | TGTGCCAGCAGTTCCGGCCTCCGGGACACTGAAGCTTTCTTT
TRBD1 | TRBJ1-1 | TRBV14 | - | CASSHRDREFTEAFF | TGTGCCAGCAGCCACCGGGACAGGGAATTCACTGAAGCTTTCTTT
- | TRBJ1-3 | TRBV19 | - | CASSISDSGTTIYF | TGTGCCAGTAGTATTTCCGACTCTGGAACCACCATATATTTT
- | TRBJ2-7 | TRBV29-1 | - | CSTRDFLSYEQYF | TGCAGCACGAGGGACTTTCTGTCTTACGAGCAGTACTTC
TRBD2 | TRBJ2-1 | TRBV5-1 | - | CASSVDPSGAYNEQFF | TGCGCCAGCAGCGTGGACCCTAGCGGAGCCTACAATGAGCAGTTCTTC
- | TRBJ2-5 | TRBV19 | few | CASSLTAQETQYF | TGTGCCAGTAGTTTGACAGCCCAAGAGACCCAGTACTTC
- | TRBJ1-2 | TRBV19 | - | CASSVTDIYGYTF | TGTGCCAGTAGTGTGACAGACATCTATGGCTACACCTTC
TRBD1 | TRBJ1-2 | TRBV6-5 | - | CASLTGTGNGYTF | TGTGCCAGCCTCACCGGGACAGGGAATGGCTACACCTTC
TRBD1 | TRBJ1-1 | TRBV6-5 | - | CASIGDRGNTEAFF | TGTGCCAGCATAGGGGACAGGGGGAACACTGAAGCTTTCTTT
TRBD1 | TRBJ1-5 | TRBV2 | - | CASSDPGQISNQPQHF | TGTGCCAGCAGTGACCCGGGACAGATTAGCAATCAGCCCCAGCATTTT
- | TRBJ2-1 | TRBV19 | - | CATSIDEGGLLPYNEQFF | TGTGCCACTAGTATAGACGAGGGCGGTTTGTTACCTTACAATGAGCAGTTCTTC
TRBD1 | TRBJ2-1 | TRBV6-4 | - | CASSDGGTGGYNEQFF | TGTGCCAGCAGTGATGGGGGGACAGGGGGCTACAATGAGCAGTTCTTC
- | TRBJ1-1 | TRBV6-1 | few | CASRQGTSTEAFF | TGTGCCAGCAGACAGGGAACGAGCACTGAAGCTTTCTTT
- | TRBJ2-5 | TRBV19 | - | CATSEDQETQYF | TGTGCCACCTCGGAGGACCAAGAGACCCAGTACTTC
- | TRBJ1-2 | TRBV27 | - | CASSPGGGADYGYTF | TGTGCCAGCAGCCCTGGAGGAGGGGCGGATTATGGCTACACCTTC
TRBD1 | TRBJ2-7 | TRBV5-8 | - | CASSSRQGYEQYF | TGTGCCAGCAGCTCCCGACAGGGCTACGAGCAGTACTTC
TRBD1 | TRBJ1-2 | TRBV30 | - | CAWSSPDRVYGYTF | TGTGCCTGGAGTTCCCCGGACAGGGTCTATGGCTACACCTTC
- | TRBJ2-3 | TRBV6-5 | - | CASRVPGRTDTQYF | TGTGCCAGCAGAGTTCCAGGTCGCACAGATACGCAGTATTTT
TRBD1 | TRBJ1-2 | TRBV5-4 | - | CASSAQGAGVYGYTF | TGTGCCAGCAGCGCACAGGGGGCAGGAGTCTATGGCTACACCTTC
- | TRBJ2-4 | TRBV2 | - | CASGATQLAKNIQHF | TGTGCCAGCGGAGCAACGCAATTAGCCAAAAACATTCAGCACTTC
TRBD2 | TRBJ2-5 | TRBV30 | few | CAWSVLLAGVAETQYF | TGTGCCTGGAGTGTCCTACTAGCGGGGGTTGCAGAGACCCAGTACTTC
TRBD2 | TRBJ2-2 | TRBV30 | - | CASTSGRSTNTGELFF | TGTGCCTCGACTAGCGGGAGGTCAACGAACACCGGGGAGCTGTTTTTT
TRBD1 | TRBJ2-7 | TRBV30 | - | CAWSSDRGWYEQYF | TGTGCCTGGAGCTCGGACAGGGGTTGGTACGAGCAGTACTTC
- | TRBJ2-3 | TRBV6-6 | - | CASRLTLTDTQYF | TGTGCCAGCAGATTAACTCTCACAGATACGCAGTATTTT
- | TRBJ1-1 | TRBV5-4 | - | CASSANGGLNTEAFF | TGTGCCAGCAGCGCAAACGGGGGACTGAACACTGAAGCTTTCTTT
TRBD1 | TRBJ2-7 | TRBV27 | once | CASSLRTGLYEQYF | TGTGCCAGCAGTTTAAGGACAGGCCTCTACGAGCAGTACTTC
- | TRBJ2-3 | TRBV7-2 | - | CASSPVTDTQYF | TGTGCCAGCAGCCCCGTAACAGATACGCAGTATTTT
TRBD2 | TRBJ2-7 | TRBV6-5 | - | CASSLVSSGRNEQYF | TGTGCCAGCAGCCTCGTCTCTAGCGGGAGAAACGAGCAGTACTTC
- | TRBJ1-2 | TRBV4-2 | - | CASSQVVLGGGYTF | TGTGCCAGCAGCCAAGTTGTCCTAGGGGGTGGCTACACCTTC
TRBD2 | TRBJ2-3 | TRBV9 | - | CASSADLAGGTDTQYF | TGTGCCAGCAGCGCTGACCTAGCGGGAGGGACAGATACGCAGTATTTT